This T cell receptor beta chain was captured in a study of T cells expressing NK-cell markers. Overall study results and limits: Over 5 donors had dominant NKG2C+ clonotypes that comprised roughly 1.0-8% of their CD8+ T cells.

No DNA is given; TCRdb re-called the 5' RACE reads and lists each CDR3 protein once. The sample data list 150,000 to 180,000 distinct CDR3 sequences. Germline V gene data show CDR1 as SGHVS and CDR2 as FNYEAQ. The CDR3 covers 13 residues. Of note for this clonotype: The antigen is unknown.

The specimen was blood T cells: a sorted CD56 or NKG2C T cell subset, CD4+ or CD8+ T cells, or bulk PBMC T cells (not recorded which). This TCR came from a woman between 45 and 65 years old in good health. The gene calls are TRBV7-6 and TRBJ1-1; as DNA is missing, the TRBD1 call by TCRdb cannot be tested. CDR3 protein: CASSATGNTEAFF. Combining the CDR3 with reference TRBV7-6 and TRBJ1-1 gives the whole variable domain GAGVSQSPRYKVTKRGQDVALRCDPISGHVSLYWYRQALGQGPEFLTYFNYEAQQDKSGLPNDRFSAERPEGSISTLTIQRTEQRDSAMYRCASSATGNTEAFFGQGTRLTVV.